This T cell receptor beta chain was sequenced in a study of glioma-infiltrating T cells after dendritic cell vaccination. This CDR3 is 14 amino acids long. CDR1 and CDR2 (germline): MNHEY, SMNVEV (reference sequence). Trimming removed 2 bases from V and 6 bases from J, with 13 bases in between. This clone was observed a few times. The repertoire was sequenced with immunoSEQ multiplex PCR; TCRdb's copy has only in-frame clones and lacks some. The top ten hold 7.9% of the sample, which has over 55,000 clones, around 81% seen once. This TCR was recovered from a human donor with glioblastoma. Sequenced here: blood, sampled before dendritic cell vaccination. The chain links TRBV27 to TRBJ1-2, with D possibly being TRBD1 (5 bases). CDR3: CASSLQKGYNGYTF. The CDR3 region has the DNA TGTGCCAGCAGTTTACAGAAGGGGTACAATGGCTACACCTTC.